A selection of T cell receptor beta chains follows, all from one sample in a study of blood T cell repertoires in COVID-19. Repertoires were generated with immunoSEQ multiplex PCR, while TCRdb's copy carries only in-frame clones and drops some. The sample has some 250,000 clones, around 85% seen once. The sequencing input was peripheral blood. The receptors originated from a man in his 60s with acute or convalescent COVID-19. CDR3s include the opening cysteine and the closing phenylalanine or tryptophan. D genes are given only for firm matches. The size entry is marked missing in some rows and otherwise reads once, few, many or a size class.

v_call	j_call	clone_size	d_call	cdr3_aa	cdr3_nt
TRBV29-1	TRBJ2-1	-	TRBD1	CSVSDRGSYNEQFF	TGCAGCGTGTCCGACAGGGGCTCCTACAATGAGCAGTTCTTC
TRBV11-2	TRBJ1-2	few	TRBD1	CASSPGQGSYGYTF	TGTGCCAGCAGCCCCGGACAGGGTAGCTATGGCTACACCTTC
TRBV7-9	TRBJ2-1	-	-	CASTKGAIRENQEQFF	TGTGCCAGCACTAAAGGGGCCATACGGGAGAATCAAGAGCAGTTCTTC
TRBV28	TRBJ2-4	-	TRBD1	CASSLGGQGLAKNIQYF	TGTGCCAGCAGTTTAGGGGGACAGGGGCTAGCCAAAAACATTCAGTACTTC
TRBV2	TRBJ2-3	-	-	CASSDRGASTDTQYF	TGTGCCAGCAGTGACCGCGGAGCTAGCACAGATACGCAGTATTTT
TRBV4-3	TRBJ2-5	few	TRBD2	CASSLGRASETQYF	TGCGCCAGCAGCCTGGGGAGGGCCTCAGAGACCCAGTACTTC
TRBV27	TRBJ2-1	once	TRBD2	CASSITPGLAGGSEQFF	TGTGCCAGCAGCATAACTCCGGGACTAGCGGGAGGATCTGAGCAGTTCTTC
TRBV27	TRBJ1-5	-	-	CASRGREGQPQHF	TGTGCCAGCAGGGGCAGGGAGGGTCAGCCCCAGCATTTT
TRBV7-9	TRBJ2-1	-	-	CASSFSAAEQFF	TGTGCCAGCAGCTTTAGCGCGGCTGAGCAGTTCTTC
TRBV28	TRBJ1-2	-	-	CASSLNRGYTF	TGTGCCAGCAGTTTAAATCGTGGCTACACCTTC
TRBV7-3	TRBJ1-2	-	-	CASSLGQGYGGYTF	TGTGCCAGCAGCTTAGGGCAGGGGTACGGTGGCTACACCTTC
TRBV3-1/TRBV3-2	TRBJ1-4	-	TRBD1	CASSQRTGPDEKLFF	TGTGCCAGCAGCCAAAGGACAGGGCCGGATGAAAAACTGTTTTTT
TRBV12-3/TRBV12-4	TRBJ1-1	-	TRBD1	CASRDRVLAEAFF	TGTGCCAGCAGGGACAGGGTTCTCGCTGAAGCTTTCTTT
TRBV18	TRBJ2-6	-	-	CASSPLISGANVLTF	TGTGCCAGCTCACCACTCATCTCTGGGGCCAACGTCCTGACTTTC
TRBV7-2	TRBJ1-4	-	-	CASSSSVTVYNEKLFF	TGTGCCAGCAGCTCATCGGTGACAGTTTATAATGAAAAACTGTTTTTT
TRBV2	TRBJ2-5	-	TRBD1	CASRRTGSQETQYF	TGTGCCAGCAGGCGGACAGGGAGCCAAGAGACCCAGTACTTC
TRBV12-3/TRBV12-4	TRBJ2-2	-	-	CASSPANTGELFF	TGTGCCAGCAGCCCAGCGAACACCGGGGAGCTGTTTTTT
TRBV9	TRBJ2-2	-	TRBD2	CASSVGTSGNTGELFF	TGTGCCAGCAGCGTCGGGACTAGCGGGAACACCGGGGAGCTGTTTTTT
TRBV11-1	TRBJ2-7	-	TRBD2	CASSLQAGGYEQYF	TGTGCCAGCAGCTTACAAGCGGGGGGGTACGAGCAGTACTTC
TRBV12-5	TRBJ1-1	-	TRBD1	CASGRDSSTEAFF	TGTGCTAGTGGTCGGGACAGTTCAACTGAAGCTTTCTTT
TRBV5-1	TRBJ2-2	-	TRBD2	CASSLASGRAGELFF	TGCGCCAGCAGCTTGGCTAGCGGGAGGGCCGGGGAGCTGTTTTTT
TRBV5-6	TRBJ2-1	-	TRBD2	CASSFALAGGTEQFF	TGTGCCAGCAGCTTTGCACTAGCGGGAGGGACTGAGCAGTTCTTC
TRBV11-1	TRBJ1-1	-	-	CASSPQAVRTEAFF	TGTGCCAGCAGCCCACAGGCCGTGAGGACTGAAGCTTTCTTT
TRBV4-1	TRBJ2-7	-	TRBD1	CASSPRQGPYEQYF	TGCGCCAGCAGCCCGCGACAGGGACCCTACGAGCAGTACTTC
TRBV9	TRBJ2-1	-	TRBD2	CASSVETSGTLNEQFF	TGTGCCAGCAGCGTAGAGACTAGCGGGACCCTCAATGAGCAGTTCTTC
TRBV30	TRBJ2-3	-	TRBD1	CAWSSGTGGADTQYF	TGTGCCTGGAGTTCGGGCACAGGGGGCGCAGATACGCAGTATTTT
TRBV9	TRBJ2-7	-	TRBD1	CASSLGQGVNEQYF	TGTGCCAGCAGCCTGGGACAGGGAGTCAACGAGCAGTACTTC
TRBV10-3	TRBJ2-7	few	TRBD2	CAISETSGSFSEQYF	TGTGCCATCAGTGAGACTAGCGGGAGTTTCAGCGAGCAGTACTTC